Sequencing of this T cell receptor beta chain was carried out in a study of T cell responses to AZD1222 COVID-19 vaccine. Some clones are missing from TCRdb's copy, which holds only in-frame ones; the method was immunoSEQ multiplex PCR. In the table there are some 87,000 clones, around 91% of which are singletons. The TCR originated in an adult in good health. The sequencing here drew on peripheral blood, taken on day 0 of AZD1222 vaccination.

CDR3 loop: CASSPGGWGASDTEAFF. DNA for the CDR3: TGTGCCAGCAGCCCCGGGGGGTGGGGCGCTTCGGACACTGAAGCTTTCTTT. The J gene is TRBJ1-1, the V gene TRBV7-9; TRBD1 might be the D (5 bases). V was cut by 5 bases and J by 3 bases, with 22 bases left in between. This CDR3 spans 17 amino acids. Looked up from germline, CDR1 is SEHNR and CDR2 is FQNEAQ (reference sequence).